This TCR beta chain is from a study of blood T cell repertoires in COVID-19. The wider study: COVID-19 samples, acute and convalescent, were from the United States, Italy and Spain. T cells, B-cell-depleted T cells, or PBMCs provided the cDNA or gDNA that served as material.

From germline, CDR1 is PRHDT and CDR2 FYEKMQ (reference sequence). The V gene end was trimmed by 6 bases and the J gene end by 2 bases; junction bases not matched to a gene: 4. This CDR3 contains 15 residues. As processed by the authors: Scientists estimated how many nucleated cells there were by amplifying reference gene primers. Produced via immunoSEQ multiplex PCR; TCRdb's table is partial and in-frame only. V and J calls and clone size are given by that table; D and trimming were obtained from the DNA. The table has roughly 250,000 clones, 88% seen once. The sample comprised peripheral blood. The chain is built from TRBV13 and TRBJ1-5; 10 positions match TRBD1. The receptor was isolated from a woman aged 25 to 39 with acute or convalescent COVID-19. The CDR3 bases are TGTGCCAGCAGTTCCGGGACAGGGGGCAATCAGCCCCAGCATTTT. This translates into CASSSGTGGNQPQHF.